A selection of T cell receptor beta chains follows, all from one sample in a study of spatial heterogeneity in lung cancer. One entry per CDR3 protein results from TCRdb running MiXCR on the 5' RACE reads. Found here are around 110,000 distinct CDR3 sequences, 9.5% to 15% of them singletons; the top ten hold 15% to 20%. Sequenced material: PBMCs, taken at follow-up. The receptors here all came from a male donor with early-stage non-small cell lung cancer. CDR3s include the opening cysteine and the closing phenylalanine or tryptophan. Fields, in order: D gene, J gene, V gene, clone size, CDR3 DNA, CDR3 protein. A D gene is named only where the DNA matches it firmly. The listing skips clone size in some rows; elsewhere it reads once, few, many or a size class.

D: TRBD1; J: TRBJ2-5; V: TRBV7-6; size: few; DNA: TGTGCCAGCAGCCGAGACAGGGGGCGGCAAGAGACCCAGTACTTC; CDR3: CASSRDRGRQETQYF
D: .; J: TRBJ2-6; V: TRBV4-2; size: .; DNA: TGTGCCAGCAGCCAAGACTCGTCGGAGGCTGGGGCCAACGTCCTGACTTTC; CDR3: CASSQDSSEAGANVLTF
D: .; J: TRBJ2-1; V: TRBV20-1; size: few; DNA: TGCAGTGCAACCGGTAGCTCCTACAATGAGCAGTTCTTC; CDR3: CSATGSSYNEQFF
D: .; J: TRBJ1-1; V: TRBV4-2; size: many; DNA: TGTGCCAGCAGCCAAGATCGACTGAACACTGAAGCTTTCTTT; CDR3: CASSQDRLNTEAFF
D: .; J: TRBJ2-3; V: TRBV24-1; size: .; DNA: TGTGCCACCAGTGTCTCAGGGGGCACAGATACGCAGTATTTT; CDR3: CATSVSGGTDTQYF
D: .; J: TRBJ2-5; V: TRBV4-1; size: .; DNA: TGCGCCAGCAGCCCGGGGGCCGGTATAGAGACCCAGTACTTC; CDR3: CASSPGAGIETQYF
D: .; J: TRBJ1-5; V: TRBV7-9; size: few; DNA: TGTGCCAGCAGCGCGAGCGGGAGCAATCAGCCCCAGCATTTT; CDR3: CASSASGSNQPQHF
D: TRBD1; J: TRBJ1-1; V: TRBV5-1; size: few; DNA: TGCGCCAGCAGGGTGAGGACAGGCGCAAACACTGAAGCTTTCTTT; CDR3: CASRVRTGANTEAFF
D: .; J: TRBJ2-1; V: TRBV9; size: .; DNA: TGTGCCAGCAGCGTAGGTCGGGGGCCCTCCTACAATGAGCAGTTCTTC; CDR3: CASSVGRGPSYNEQFF
D: .; J: TRBJ1-5; V: TRBV30; size: .; DNA: TGTGCCTGGAGTGTACAGGGAGGGGGGGCAAACAATCAGCCCCAGCATTTT; CDR3: CAWSVQGGGANNQPQHF
D: .; J: TRBJ2-3; V: TRBV20-1; size: few; DNA: TGCAGTGCTAGGGGACCCCGAGTGATTGATACGCAGTATTTT; CDR3: CSARGPRVIDTQYF
D: .; J: TRBJ2-7; V: TRBV12-3/TRBV12-4; size: many; DNA: TGTGCCAGCAGCACTGGGGCGGGGGCTTTAACCCGGGGTTACGAGCAGTACTTC; CDR3: CASSTGAGALTRGYEQYF
D: TRBD1; J: TRBJ2-6; V: TRBV30; size: .; DNA: TGTGCCTGGAGGGGACAGGGCTTATCTGGGGCCAACGTCCTGACTTTC; CDR3: CAWRGQGLSGANVLTF
D: .; J: TRBJ1-2; V: TRBV9; size: many; DNA: TGTGCCAGCAGCCCCCGCCCGGACAGAGGATTCTATGGCTACACCTTC; CDR3: CASSPRPDRGFYGYTF
D: .; J: TRBJ1-3; V: TRBV5-4; size: .; DNA: TGTGCCAGCAGCTTGGCGGGAGGAAACACCATATATTTT; CDR3: CASSLAGGNTIYF
D: .; J: TRBJ1-1; V: TRBV7-9; size: .; DNA: TGTGCCAGCAGCTTAGAGGCAGGCGACACTGAAGCTTTCTTT; CDR3: CASSLEAGDTEAFF
D: .; J: TRBJ2-2; V: TRBV9; size: few; DNA: TGTGCCAGCAGCGTAGCTGGGGTCGGGGAGCTGTTTTTT; CDR3: CASSVAGVGELFF
D: .; J: TRBJ1-2; V: TRBV11-2; size: many; DNA: TGTGCCAGCAGCTTATGGGAGGAAGGAGGCTACACCTTC; CDR3: CASSLWEEGGYTF
D: TRBD1; J: TRBJ2-1; V: TRBV2; size: many; DNA: TGTGCCAGCAGTGTTGACAGGGGTGCCTACAATGAGCAGTTCTTC; CDR3: CASSVDRGAYNEQFF
D: TRBD2; J: TRBJ2-3; V: TRBV7-9; size: few; DNA: TGTGCCAGCAGCTTCTCCGCTGCGGGGGGCACAGATACGCAGTATTTT; CDR3: CASSFSAAGGTDTQYF
D: .; J: TRBJ1-1; V: TRBV5-6; size: many; DNA: TGTGCCAGCAGCCGGAGGGTGTCCCTGGGGACTGAAGCTTTCTTT; CDR3: CASSRRVSLGTEAFF
D: TRBD2; J: TRBJ2-5; V: TRBV6-6; size: few; DNA: TGTGCCAGCATTAGACTAGCGGGGGAGGAGACCCAGTACTTC; CDR3: CASIRLAGEETQYF
D: TRBD1; J: TRBJ1-3; V: TRBV7-3; size: .; DNA: TGTGCCAGCAGCCTGGGACAGGGAAACACCATATATTTT; CDR3: CASSLGQGNTIYF
D: .; J: TRBJ2-3; V: TRBV29-1; size: many; DNA: TGCAGCGTTGAAGGTTACACAGATACGCAGTATTTT; CDR3: CSVEGYTDTQYF
D: .; J: TRBJ1-1; V: TRBV20-1; size: many; DNA: TGCAGTGCTAGAGATGGTGCTCGGACAGCCAAGAACACTGAAGCTTTCTTT; CDR3: CSARDGARTAKNTEAFF
D: TRBD1; J: TRBJ2-1; V: TRBV5-4; size: many; DNA: TGTGCCAGCAGCCCGGACCCCGGACAGGGGGCGCGGAATGAGCAGTTCTTC; CDR3: CASSPDPGQGARNEQFF
D: .; J: TRBJ2-3; V: TRBV13; size: .; DNA: TGTGCCAGCAGCTTATGGGAGGAAAAGTCAGATACGCAGTATTTT; CDR3: CASSLWEEKSDTQYF
D: TRBD1; J: TRBJ2-4; V: TRBV20-1; size: few; DNA: TGCAGTGCTATAATAGGGGACAGGGGAGGGTCCTTGGCCAAAAACATTCAGTACTTC; CDR3: CSAIIGDRGGSLAKNIQYF
D: TRBD1; J: TRBJ1-1; V: TRBV5-1; size: .; DNA: TGCGCCAGCAGCTTTCTCGACATGACAGGGGAAGCTTTCTTT; CDR3: CASSFLDMTGEAFF
D: .; J: TRBJ1-6; V: TRBV3-1; size: few; DNA: TGTGCCAGCAGCCAAGGTATGGGACGTCTTAATTCACCCCTCCACTTT; CDR3: CASSQGMGRLNSPLHF
D: TRBD1; J: TRBJ1-2; V: TRBV20-1; size: few; DNA: TGCAGTGCTAAGACTGCTTCGGGACAGGGCAACTATGGCTACACCTTC; CDR3: CSAKTASGQGNYGYTF
D: TRBD2; J: TRBJ2-1; V: TRBV19; size: few; DNA: TGTGCCAGTAGTAGGACTAGCGGGAGTAACAATGAGCAGTTCTTC; CDR3: CASSRTSGSNNEQFF
D: .; J: TRBJ2-7; V: TRBV18; size: many; DNA: TGTGCCAGCTCCCGGGCCTCCTACGAGCAGTACTTC; CDR3: CASSRASYEQYF
D: .; J: TRBJ1-1; V: TRBV6-2/TRBV6-3; size: .; DNA: TGTGCCAGCAGACGGACGGTTACTGAAGCTTTCTTT; CDR3: CASRRTVTEAFF
D: TRBD1; J: TRBJ2-5; V: TRBV12-3/TRBV12-4; size: .; DNA: TGTGCCAGCAGCCGCGGGACAGGGCGCGCGGGGACCCAGTACTTC; CDR3: CASSRGTGRAGTQYF
D: .; J: TRBJ2-2; V: TRBV27; size: .; DNA: TGTGCCAGTGGCCGTAGGGGTACCGGGGAGCTGTTTTTT; CDR3: CASGRRGTGELFF
D: .; J: TRBJ1-2; V: TRBV20-1; size: .; DNA: TGCAGTGCTGACCGGGACTCAACCTATGGCTACACCTTC; CDR3: CSADRDSTYGYTF
D: .; J: TRBJ1-1; V: TRBV7-3; size: .; DNA: TGTGCCAGCAGCTTAAATAGCAACACTGAAGCTTTCTTT; CDR3: CASSLNSNTEAFF
D: .; J: TRBJ2-3; V: TRBV5-1; size: .; DNA: TGCGCCAGCAGCTGGTTAAACCTAGAAACAGATACGCAGTATTTT; CDR3: CASSWLNLETDTQYF
D: .; J: TRBJ1-5; V: TRBV19; size: few; DNA: TGTGCCAGTAGTATAGGGGCTAGCAATCAGCCCCAGCATTTT; CDR3: CASSIGASNQPQHF
D: .; J: TRBJ1-3; V: TRBV9; size: few; DNA: TGTGCCAGCAGCGTCAGCGGAAACACCATATATTTT; CDR3: CASSVSGNTIYF
D: TRBD2; J: TRBJ2-5; V: TRBV11-2; size: few; DNA: TGTGCCAGCAGGAGATTAGCGGGGGCCGATCAAGAGACCCAGTACTTC; CDR3: CASRRLAGADQETQYF
D: TRBD1; J: TRBJ2-5; V: TRBV5-4; size: .; DNA: TGTGCCAGCAGCAATGGACAGGTGTTCCAAGAGACCCAGTACTTC; CDR3: CASSNGQVFQETQYF
D: .; J: TRBJ1-5; V: TRBV11-3; size: .; DNA: TGTGCCAGCAGCTTAGGAGGGATCAATCAGCCCCAGCATTTT; CDR3: CASSLGGINQPQHF
D: TRBD1; J: TRBJ1-1; V: TRBV9; size: many; DNA: TGTGCCAGCAGCCCCTACCTCGCGGACAGGGGAGGGACTGAAGCTTTCTTT; CDR3: CASSPYLADRGGTEAFF
D: .; J: TRBJ2-7; V: TRBV28; size: many; DNA: TGTGCCAGCGGATTCCCGGGTACAAGCTCCTACGAGCAGTACTTC; CDR3: CASGFPGTSSYEQYF
D: TRBD1; J: TRBJ1-1; V: TRBV24-1; size: .; DNA: TGTGCCACCAGTGGCACGGGACAGCTGAACACTGAAGCTTTCTTT; CDR3: CATSGTGQLNTEAFF
D: TRBD2; J: TRBJ2-2; V: TRBV12-3/TRBV12-4; size: .; DNA: TGTGCCAGCAGGATAGCGGGGGTGAACACCGGGGAGCTGTTTTTT; CDR3: CASRIAGVNTGELFF
D: .; J: TRBJ2-6; V: TRBV10-3; size: many; DNA: TGTGCCATCAGTGAGTCCGGTGGGACTGGGGCCAACGTCCTGACTTTC; CDR3: CAISESGGTGANVLTF
D: .; J: TRBJ2-1; V: TRBV5-6; size: many; DNA: TGTGCCAGCAGCTTGGGACACCGTTTCTCCTACAATGAGCAGTTCTTC; CDR3: CASSLGHRFSYNEQFF
D: TRBD2; J: TRBJ2-5; V: TRBV10-3; size: many; DNA: TGTGCCACCCAGACTAGCGGGGAAGAGACCCAGTACTTC; CDR3: CATQTSGEETQYF
D: .; J: TRBJ1-3; V: TRBV12-3/TRBV12-4; size: few; DNA: TGTGCCAGCAGTTTGTTCGGCGTCGGCGGAATCTCTGGAAACACCATATATTTT; CDR3: CASSLFGVGGISGNTIYF
D: TRBD2; J: TRBJ2-3; V: TRBV24-1; size: .; DNA: TGTGCCACCAGTTCCGCGGGGGACTTCCCAGATACGCAGTATTTT; CDR3: CATSSAGDFPDTQYF
D: .; J: TRBJ2-2; V: TRBV29-1; size: many; DNA: TGCAGCGTCGCATACAGGGATGAGAACGGGGAGCTGTTTTTT; CDR3: CSVAYRDENGELFF
D: .; J: TRBJ1-5; V: TRBV4-2; size: few; DNA: TGTGCCAGCAGCCAAGATGGGGGTGGCAATCAGCCCCAGCATTTT; CDR3: CASSQDGGGNQPQHF
D: TRBD2; J: TRBJ2-1; V: TRBV7-7; size: few; DNA: TGTGCTAGCAGTCACAGCGGGGGGCCCTACAATGAGCAGTTCTTC; CDR3: CASSHSGGPYNEQFF
D: .; J: TRBJ1-5; V: TRBV2; size: .; DNA: TGTGCCAGCAGTTGGGAGAGCAATCAGCCCCAGCATTTT; CDR3: CASSWESNQPQHF
D: .; J: TRBJ2-3; V: TRBV3-1; size: .; DNA: TGTGCCAGCAGCCAACTCGGTCCAAGCACAGATACGCAGTATTTT; CDR3: CASSQLGPSTDTQYF
D: .; J: TRBJ1-2; V: TRBV29-1; size: many; DNA: TGCAGCGTTGAAGTGTCTTGGGGGTCTGATGGCTACACCTTC; CDR3: CSVEVSWGSDGYTF
D: .; J: TRBJ2-1; V: TRBV10-1; size: few; DNA: TGCGCCAGCAGTGGGAAGCACTCCTCCCACAATGAGCAGTTCTTC; CDR3: CASSGKHSSHNEQFF